This T cell receptor (beta chain) was identified in a study of early T cells in non-severe SARS-CoV-2 infection listed by TCRdb under 2021. Regarding the research as a whole: Because TCR sequencing was done on bulk RNA from unsorted whole blood, the alpha and beta chains could not be paired.

In the germline V gene, CDR1 corresponds to SGHRS and CDR2 to YFSETQ. The CDR3, cysteine through phenylalanine, is 17 amino acids long. CDR3 DNA is the only sequence kept; it has 51 bases, read in frame from the first base. Trimming costs V 0 bases and J 5 bases, and their ends lie 21 bases apart. The method behind the library was 5' RACE. Data came from a NextSeq 500. In the TCR library protocol, unique molecular identifiers were attached to individual cDNA molecules to correct for PCR bias and sequencing error. TCR alpha and beta chains were both sequenced, and the abundances of alpha and beta sequences in each sample were closely correlated with each other. Under the source paper's analysis protocol: Decombinator V4 was used to annotate TCR sequences for V gene, J gene and CDR3. TCRs were defined as expanded if a significant change between any two time points was detected under a Poisson model with p below 0.0001. TCR abundances were normalised to the total number of TCRs sequenced per sample and expressed as counts per million. MAIT TCRs were defined by TRAV1-2 paired with TRAJ12, TRAJ20 or TRAJ33, and iNKT TCRs by TRAV10 paired with TRAJ18. A search of VDJdb, accessed on 1 November 2021, was run for TCRs annotated to CMV, EBV and SARS-CoV-2, with TCRs annotated for multiple antigens excluded. TCRdb applied fastp at Q25 and MiXCR to the public reads, then kept only in-frame beta chains. Rows are combined by CDR3 protein, so each entry shows the most common genes and DNA. The V and J calls shown here were made by TCRdb, not taken from the authors' results. The sample table contains 29,000 or so distinct CDR3 sequences; only one count was recorded for more than 5% of them. The ten most abundant clones make up 11% of the sample.

This was a case-control study nested in a cohort of healthcare workers in London, UK, who had nasopharyngeal swab PCR tests and blood samples taken every week. Between 23 and 31 March 2020, the week of the UK lockdown, healthcare workers were enrolled and then followed up weekly for as long as 16 weeks. General findings and caveats noted by the study authors: VDJdb matching was skewed toward anti-spike CD8 responses and likely underestimated virus-specific expansions by missing private and CD4 specificities.

This clonotype was observed at least ten times. Its specific antigen is unknown. Base qualities are not at hand, and no much larger clone is one base apart. The receptor chain draws on TRBV5-1 and TRBJ2-7; the D gene is perhaps TRBD2, on 6 matching bases. The TCR was taken from an adult who was a healthcare worker with PCR-confirmed SARS-CoV-2 infection or an uninfected control (not recorded which). The source material was whole blood. The sequenced DNA is TGCGCCAGCAGCTTGGCCGGAGGGACGACCATTACCAACGAGCAGTACTTC. This translates into CASSLAGGTTITNEQYF. Outside the CDR3, residues come from the reference TRBV5-1 and TRBJ2-7 proteins, so the full variable domain is: KAGVTQTPRYLIKTRGQQVTLSCSPISGHRSVSWYQQTPGQGLQFLFEYFSETQRNKGNFPGRFSGRQFSNSRSEMNVSTLELGDSALYLCASSLAGGTTITNEQYFGPGTRLTVT.